Presented here are 20 T cell receptor beta chains from one specimen sequenced in a study of blood T cell repertoires in COVID-19. The table came from immunoSEQ multiplex PCR; TCRdb's copy has only in-frame clones and leaves some out. The data contain hundreds of thousands of clones, 85% to 90% of them seen just once; the ten biggest clones take up about 8.2%. Specimen: peripheral blood. Receptors were obtained from a woman aged 45-60 years with COVID-19, enrolled during active disease.

The CDR3 bases are TGTGCCAGCAGCTTAGGGGGCTCAGGGGTCAATCAGCCCCAGCATTTT. Translating gives CASSLGGSGVNQPQHF. The genes are TRBV7-9 and TRBJ1-5; D perhaps matches TRBD1 (6 bases). The V end was cut by 1 base, the J end by 3 bases, with 13 bases between. CDR1 is SEHNR, CDR2 FQNEAQ, per germline (reference sequence). There are 16 residues in the CDR3. Together with reference TRBV7-9 and TRBJ1-5, the CDR3 gives the full variable domain: DTGVSQNPRHKITKRGQNVTFRCDPISEHNRLYWYRQTLGQGPEFLTYFQNEAQLEKSRLLSDRFSAERPKGSFSTLEIQRTEQGDSAMYLCASSLGGSGVNQPQHFGDGTRLSIL.

This chain connects TRBV7-8 to TRBJ2-1, with D possibly matching TRBD2 (5 bases). Germline CDR1 is SGHVS and CDR2 is FQNEAQ. CDR3 length equals 15 residues. The V gene lost 1 base and the J gene lost 2 bases, with 9 bases spanning the gap. The CDR3 coding sequence is TGTGCCAGCAGCTTAGACGAGGGTACCTACAATGAGCAGTTCTTC. It translates to CASSLDEGTYNEQFF.

This chain connects TRBV28 to TRBJ2-7, with 15 bases matching TRBD2. CDR1 and CDR2 from the germline V gene are MDHEN and SYDVKM. V shed 3 bases and J 2 bases; nucleotides not matched to a gene: 17. The CDR3 is 21 residues long. The CDR3 DNA follows: TGTGCCAGCAGTTTCCGAAGAAAGGGACTAGCGGGGGGTAAAATTACCTACGAGCAGTACTTC. It codes for CASSFRRKGLAGGKITYEQYF.

V usage is TRBV19 and J usage is TRBJ2-7; 7 positions agree with TRBD1. CDR1 and CDR2 (germline): LNHDA, SQIVND (reference sequence). The CDR3 length is 14 residues. The trim removed 5 bases at V and 3 bases at J, leaving 7 bases unmatched. The CDR3 coding sequence is TGTGCCAGTAGTTACAGGGGAAATTACTACGAGCAGTACTTC. Amino acids: CASSYRGNYYEQYF.

About this clone: The sample has other DNA sequences that encode this CDR3 too. V is TRBV6-5 and J is TRBJ2-7; D unresolved. CDR1 MNHEY and CDR2 SVGAGI come from the germline V gene. Trimming took 5 bases from V and 1 from J, leaving 9 bases between them. CDR3 length: 13 amino acids. In nucleotides, the CDR3 is TGTGCCAGCAGTCGCGGCAGTTCCTACGAGCAGTACTTC. Amino acids: CASSRGSSYEQYF.

The chain recombines TRBV11-3 with TRBJ2-3, with a tentative D call TRBD1 (5 bases). The V and J ends lost 2 bases and 4 bases respectively, with 10 bases between them. CDR3 length: 14 residues. In germline, CDR1 is SGHNT, CDR2 YENEEA. The DNA of the CDR3 is TGTGCCAGCAGCTTACAGGGATCGTCAGATACGCAGTATTTT. Residues: CASSLQGSSDTQYF.

The gene calls are TRBV5-1 and TRBJ2-1, with a tentative D call TRBD1 (6 bases). This CDR3 is built from 14 residues. CDR1 and CDR2 from the germline V gene are SGHRS and YFSETQ. Trimming removed 4 bases at V and 7 bases at J, with 15 bases between. The CDR3 DNA reads TGCGCCAGCAGCCCCGGGGACACCTTTAATGAGCAGTTCTTC. Translated, it gives CASSPGDTFNEQFF.

V gene TRBV7-8 combines with J gene TRBJ1-1; 9 nucleotides align to TRBD1. CDR1 is SGHVS, CDR2 FQNEAQ, per germline. The J segment lost 7 bases and the V segment lost 0 bases, leaving 6 bases of the junction unmatched. This CDR3 is 15 amino acids long. The CDR3 region is CASSLARTGVGEAFF. The CDR3 nucleotides read TGTGCCAGCAGCTTAGCTCGGACAGGGGTAGGTGAAGCTTTCTTT.

This chain connects TRBV7-8 to TRBJ1-5, with D possibly matching TRBD1 (6 bases). The CDR3 totals 15 residues. CDR1 and CDR2 from the germline V gene are SGHVS and FQNEAQ. Trimming took 4 bases from V and 6 from J, leaving 16 bases between them. In DNA, the CDR3 is TGTGCCAGCAGCTCCTCGGGAGGGGGGGGTCAGCCCCAGCATTTT. It is translated as CASSSSGGGGQPQHF.

The rearrangement joins TRBV9 to TRBJ1-3; D possibly corresponds to TRBD1 (5 bases). The CDR3 runs 14 residues. Trimming took 4 bases from V and 2 from J, leaving 10 bases between them. The germline V gene encodes CDR1 SGDLS and CDR2 YYNGEE. The CDR3 nucleotides read TGTGCCAGCAGCACGGAGGGGCCTGGAAACACCATATATTTT. This gives the protein CASSTEGPGNTIYF.

The rearrangement uses TRBV9 and TRBJ2-2; 7 bases match TRBD2. Germline V gives CDR1 SGDLS, CDR2 YYNGEE. CDR3 length: 15 residues. V shed 0 bases and J 4 bases; nucleotides not matched to a gene: 3. The CDR3 is CASSVDGGGTGELFF. The CDR3 DNA follows: TGTGCCAGCAGCGTAGATGGGGGGGGCACCGGGGAGCTGTTTTTT. The variable domain in full, completed from reference TRBV9 and TRBJ2-2, reads DSGVTQTPKHLITATGQRVTLRCSPRSGDLSVYWYQQSLDQGLQFLIQYYNGEERAKGNILERFSAQQFPDLHSELNLSSLELGDSALYFCASSVDGGGTGELFFGEGSRLTVL.

The chain carries TRBV18 and TRBJ2-3; D call uncertain. The germline CDR1 and CDR2 sequences are KGHSH and LQKENI. The CDR3 has 14 amino acids. Trimming took off 6 bases at V and 4 bases at J, with 14 bases between the two ends. In nucleotides, the CDR3 is TGTGCCAGCTCCACAATAGCCGCCTCAGATACGCAGTATTTT. Translation: CASSTIAASDTQYF.

The gene calls are TRBV2 and TRBJ2-5, with D tentatively TRBD2 (5 bases). V was clipped by 8 bases and J by 4 bases, with 14 bases between them. This CDR3 comprises 13 residues. The germline V gene encodes CDR1 SNHLY and CDR2 FYNNEI. The chain's CDR3 is CASHGVAGETQYF. DNA for the CDR3: TGTGCCAGCCATGGAGTTGCGGGAGAGACCCAGTACTTC.

The chain recombines TRBV2 with TRBJ2-3; D remains ambiguous. The length of the CDR3 is 11 residues. V lost 9 bases, J lost 3 bases, and 7 bases lay in between. Germline CDR1 is SNHLY and CDR2 is FYNNEI. As DNA, the CDR3 is TGTGCCAGTGCAGGAACAGATACGCAGTATTTT. Translating it yields CASAGTDTQYF.

This sequence joins TRBV7-2 and TRBJ1-1; 7 nucleotides line up with TRBD1. This CDR3 comprises 11 residues. CDR1 is SGHTA and CDR2 is FQGNSA in the germline V gene. V lost 6 bases and J lost 10; bases outside the gene matches: 5. This chain's CDR3 is CASRSGGRAFF. CDR3 DNA: TGTGCCAGCAGATCAGGGGGGAGAGCTTTCTTT.

The chain links TRBV12-3 or TRBV12-4 to TRBJ1-2; 7 bases fit TRBD1. V was pared by 6 bases and J by 1 base, with 2 bases of the junction left unmatched. CDR3 length equals 13 residues. CDR3 in amino acids: CASSRDSNYGYTF. The DNA of the CDR3 is TGTGCCAGCAGCAGGGACAGTAACTATGGCTACACCTTC.

In regard to this clone: One end of the junction does not line up with germline, which may come from a read error. The genes are TRBV5-4 and TRBJ1-1; 7 positions match TRBD1. The CDR3 is 15 residues long. CDR1 is SGHNT and CDR2 is YYREEE in the germline V gene (reference sequence). The CDR3 loop is CASSFIDRRTPDREF. The CDR3 nucleotides are TGTGCCAGCAGCTTTATTGACCGCCGGACCCCTGACAGGGAGTTT.

With regard to this clone: Sequence at one end of the junction differs from germline and may be a read error. This chain links TRBV28 with TRBJ1-5; D ambiguous. Germline V gene sequence: CDR1 MDHEN, CDR2 SYDVKM. There are 12 residues in the CDR3. In DNA form, the CDR3 reads TGTGCCAGCAGCAATACCGGAGGGAATAGGTATTTT. Translated, it gives CASSNTGGNRYF.

The chain combines TRBV24-1 with TRBJ1-3; D remains ambiguous. The germline V gene has CDR1 KGHDR and CDR2 SFDVKD. The CDR3 contains 14 residues. V lost 10 bases and J 7 bases, leaving 19 bases between the germline ends. CDR3 amino acids: CATHPGPGENTIYF. The CDR3 DNA follows: TGTGCCACTCACCCCGGGCCCGGGGAGAACACCATATATTTT.

The rearrangement uses TRBV3-1 (or the pseudogene TRBV3-2) and TRBJ2-7; D remains unclear. Per germline, CDR1 LGHDT and CDR2 YNNKEL (reference sequence). The CDR3 extends over 15 amino acids. Trimming shortened V by 1 base and J by 1 base, and 11 bases separated the two germline ends. CDR3 residues: CASSQGLQSSYEQYF. The CDR3 DNA reads as TGTGCCAGCAGCCAAGGACTCCAGAGTTCCTACGAGCAGTACTTC.